The clone carrying this T cell receptor beta chain was seen a single time. Antigen unknown. This specimen belongs to a study of Ad26.COV2.S vaccination and SARS-CoV-2 variants. Notes on the study in general: Those who received vaccine or placebo ended up with similar non-spike TCR breadth. Recipients given vaccine exceeded placebo recipients in spike-specific TCR breadth. In vaccinated individuals, spike-specific CD8+ and CD4+ T cell responses reportedly displayed substantial breadth.

Germline values: CDR1 SGHVS, CDR2 FQNEAQ. The CDR3 contains 17 residues. V was cut by 5 bases and J by 1 base, with 18 bases left in between. The protocol was immunoSEQ multiplex PCR, while the TCRdb copy is restricted to in-frame clones and leaves out a portion. Of approximately 340,000 clones in the sample, about 92% were seen once. The sequence was obtained from a human donor who had recovered from COVID-19. The sample in question was peripheral blood, obtained after recovery from COVID-19. This chain uses TRBV7-8 with TRBJ1-5; D is perhaps TRBD1 (5 bases). CDR3 residues: CASSGQTGTGSNQPQHF. The CDR3 DNA sequence: TGTGCCAGCAGCGGACAAACCGGGACCGGCAGCAATCAGCCCCAGCATTTT.